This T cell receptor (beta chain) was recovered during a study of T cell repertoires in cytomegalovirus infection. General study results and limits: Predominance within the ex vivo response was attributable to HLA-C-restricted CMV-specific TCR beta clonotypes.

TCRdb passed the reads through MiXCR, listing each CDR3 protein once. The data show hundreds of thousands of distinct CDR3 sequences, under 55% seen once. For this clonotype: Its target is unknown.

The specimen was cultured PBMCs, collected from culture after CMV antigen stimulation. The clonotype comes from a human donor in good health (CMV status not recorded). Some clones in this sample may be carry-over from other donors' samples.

The CDR3 spells CASIPQPGTEAFF. The DNA for the CDR3 is TGTGCCAGCATTCCTCAACCTGGGACTGAAGCTTTCTTT. This chain links TRBV12-3 or TRBV12-4 with TRBJ1-1, with D hard to call. V was clipped by 7 bases and J by 5 bases, with 14 bases between them. This CDR3 has 13 amino acids.